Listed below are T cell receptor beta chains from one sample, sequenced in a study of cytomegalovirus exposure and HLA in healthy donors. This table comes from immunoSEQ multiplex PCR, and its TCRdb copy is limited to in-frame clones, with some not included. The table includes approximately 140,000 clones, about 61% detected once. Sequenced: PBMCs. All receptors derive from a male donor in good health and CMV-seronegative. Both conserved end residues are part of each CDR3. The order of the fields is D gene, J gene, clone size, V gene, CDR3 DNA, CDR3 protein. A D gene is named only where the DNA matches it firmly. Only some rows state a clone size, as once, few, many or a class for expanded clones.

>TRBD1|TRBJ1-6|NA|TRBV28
TGTGCCAGCAGCCGTGGACAGGGCCTCTATAATTCACCCCTCCACTTT
CASSRGQGLYNSPLHF
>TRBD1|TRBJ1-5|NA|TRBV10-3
TGTGCCATCAGTGAAGGTAGCCAGGGGGCTCTTCAGCCCCAGCATTTT
CAISEGSQGALQPQHF
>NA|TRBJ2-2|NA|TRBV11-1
TGTGCCAGCAGCCCCCGGGGTGGCACATACACCGGGGAGCTGTTTTTT
CASSPRGGTYTGELFF
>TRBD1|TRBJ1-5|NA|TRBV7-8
TGTGCCAGCAGCTTAAGGGGGCCGCTTGGAAATCAGCCCCAGCATTTT
CASSLRGPLGNQPQHF
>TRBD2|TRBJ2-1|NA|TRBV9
TGTGCCAGCAGCGTAGGGGGTAGCGGGGGGGCCAACAATGAGCAGTTCTTC
CASSVGGSGGANNEQFF
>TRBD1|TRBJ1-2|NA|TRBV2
TGTGCCAGCAGAACAACAGGGGTGAGCTATGGCTACACCTTC
CASRTTGVSYGYTF
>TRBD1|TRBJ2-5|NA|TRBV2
TGTGCCAGCATGAGGGACAGGCAAGAGGAGCAGTACTTC
CASMRDRQEEQYF
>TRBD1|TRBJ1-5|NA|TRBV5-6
TGTGCCAGCAGCTTGTACAGGGGTGGGCGTCAGCCCCAGCATTTT
CASSLYRGGRQPQHF
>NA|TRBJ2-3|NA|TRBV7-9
TGTGCCAGCAGCTTAAGAGGTAGCACAGATACGCAGTATTTT
CASSLRGSTDTQYF
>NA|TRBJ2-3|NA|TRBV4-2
TGTGCCAGCAGCCTCCAAGGCCCCACTAGCACCAGCACAGATACGCAGTATTTT
CASSLQGPTSTSTDTQYF
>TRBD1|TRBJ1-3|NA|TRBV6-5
TGTGCCAGCAGTTACTTGGACAGGGGGAACACCATATATTTT
CASSYLDRGNTIYF
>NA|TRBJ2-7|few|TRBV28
TGTGCCAGCACCACAATATACGAGCAGTACTTC
CASTTIYEQYF
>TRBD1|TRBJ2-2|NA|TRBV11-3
TGTGCCAGCAGCCAATTTACAGGGGGCACCGGGGAGCTGTTTTTT
CASSQFTGGTGELFF
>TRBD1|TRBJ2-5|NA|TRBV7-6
TGTGCCAGCAGCTTGACAGGGGGGGAAGAGACCCAGTACTTC
CASSLTGGEETQYF
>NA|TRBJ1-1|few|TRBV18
TGTGCCAGCTCCCAGGGGACGAACACTGAAGCTTTCTTT
CASSQGTNTEAFF
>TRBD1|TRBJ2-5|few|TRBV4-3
TGCGCCAGCAGCCAAGATTGGGAGACAGGGATCCAAGAGACCCAGTACTTC
CASSQDWETGIQETQYF
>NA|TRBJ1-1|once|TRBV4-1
TGCGCCAGCAGCCAAGTGGAGGGGAACACTGAAGCTTTCTTT
CASSQVEGNTEAFF
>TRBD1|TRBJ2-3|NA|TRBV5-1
TGCGCCAGCAGCTTACAGACAGGGGCTGATACGCAGTATTTT
CASSLQTGADTQYF
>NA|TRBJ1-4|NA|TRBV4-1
TGCGCCAGCAGCCAAGGAGGGACAACTAATGAAAAACTGTTTTTT
CASSQGGTTNEKLFF
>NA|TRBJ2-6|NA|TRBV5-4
TGTGCCAGCAGCTCCCTGGGACGGGGGACGTCTGGGGCCAACGTCCTGACTTTC
CASSSLGRGTSGANVLTF
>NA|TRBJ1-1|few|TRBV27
TGTGCCAGCAGTTCACAGGTCTGGAACACTGAAGCTTTCTTT
CASSSQVWNTEAFF
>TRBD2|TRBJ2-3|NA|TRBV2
TGTGCCAGCAAACTAGCGGGTTCCACAGATACGCAGTATTTT
CASKLAGSTDTQYF
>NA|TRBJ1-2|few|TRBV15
TGTGCCACCAGCAAAGAAGGGGTTGGATATGGCTACACCTTC
CATSKEGVGYGYTF
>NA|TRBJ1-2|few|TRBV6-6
TGTGCCACCCGGGGGGGTTATGGCTACACCTTC
CATRGGYGYTF
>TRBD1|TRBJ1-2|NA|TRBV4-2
TGTGCCAGCAGCCCGGGGGACAGCCTCAACTATGGCTACACCTTC
CASSPGDSLNYGYTF
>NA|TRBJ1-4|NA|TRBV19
TGTGCCAGTAGTACGAGAGGGGAGGACTTTAATGAAAAACTGTTTTTT
CASSTRGEDFNEKLFF
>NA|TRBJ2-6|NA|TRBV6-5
TGTGCCAGCAGTTATAGTGCAGGGGTGGGGGCCAACGTCCTGACTTTC
CASSYSAGVGANVLTF
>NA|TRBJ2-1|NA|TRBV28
TGTGCCAGCAGTTTGGGGGGGGCGTATGAGCAGTTCTTC
CASSLGGAYEQFF
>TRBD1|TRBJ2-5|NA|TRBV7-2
TGTGCCAGCAGGCCCGGGACAGGGGGCGGACAGTACTTC
CASRPGTGGGQYF
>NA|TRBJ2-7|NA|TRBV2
TGTGCCAGCAGTGACAGGCAGAGCTCCTACGAGCAGTACTTC
CASSDRQSSYEQYF
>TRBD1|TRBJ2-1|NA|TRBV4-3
TGCGCCAGCAGCCAAGATAGAGGACAGGGCTACAATGAGCAGTTCTTC
CASSQDRGQGYNEQFF
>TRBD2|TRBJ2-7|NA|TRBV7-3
TGTGCCAGCAGCGGTACAATACTGACTAGCGGGGGATCCTACGAGCAGTACTTC
CASSGTILTSGGSYEQYF
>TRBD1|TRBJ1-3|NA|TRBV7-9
TGTGCCAGCAGCTTGACAGGGGAGACTGGAAACACCATATATTTT
CASSLTGETGNTIYF
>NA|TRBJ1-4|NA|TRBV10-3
TGTGCCATCAGGGGGCTAGATAATGAAAAACTGTTTTTT
CAIRGLDNEKLFF
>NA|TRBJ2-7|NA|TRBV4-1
TGCGCCAGCAGCCAAGGCTCTAGCATGGACTACGAGCAGTACTTC
CASSQGSSMDYEQYF
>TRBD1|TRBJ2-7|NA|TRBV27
TGTGCCAGCAGTTTATGGGGTGGACAGGCGTTCTCCTACGAGCAGTACTTC
CASSLWGGQAFSYEQYF
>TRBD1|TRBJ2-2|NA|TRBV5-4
TGTGCCAGCAGCCCCGGGACAGCATGGGACACCGGGGAGCTGTTTTTT
CASSPGTAWDTGELFF
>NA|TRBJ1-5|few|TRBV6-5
TGTGCCAGCAGTCGAACCTACGGCAATCAGCCCCAGCATTTT
CASSRTYGNQPQHF
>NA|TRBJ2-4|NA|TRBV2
TGTGCCAGCAGTATGCCCGGGGGAATAGCCAAAAACATTCAGTACTTC
CASSMPGGIAKNIQYF
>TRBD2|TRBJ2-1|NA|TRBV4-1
TGCGCCAGCAGCCAAGCCCCTACTAGCGGGGGAAATCATGAGCAGTTCTTC
CASSQAPTSGGNHEQFF
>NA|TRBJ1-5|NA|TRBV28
TGTGCCAGCAGTTTAAGAGGCAGCCATAGCAATCAGCCCCAGCATTTT
CASSLRGSHSNQPQHF
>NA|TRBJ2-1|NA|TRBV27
TGTGCCAGCAGTTTTCGGTTTGAGCAGTTCTTC
CASSFRFEQFF
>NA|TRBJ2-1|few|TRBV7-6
TGTGCCAGCAGTCTGGGGCAGTTCCTCAGCTCCTACAATGAGCAGTTCTTC
CASSLGQFLSSYNEQFF
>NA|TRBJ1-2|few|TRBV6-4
TGTGCCAGCAGTGACTCGAGGGCTGGGGGCTACACCTTC
CASSDSRAGGYTF
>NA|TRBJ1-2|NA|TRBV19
TGTGCCAGTAGTATGGAAGGAGCTAACTATGGCTACACCTTC
CASSMEGANYGYTF
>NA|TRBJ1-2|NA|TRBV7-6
TGTGCCAGCAGCTCCGGGGGGGGGAACTATGGCTACACCTTC
CASSSGGGNYGYTF
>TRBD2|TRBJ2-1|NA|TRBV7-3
TGTGCCAGCAGCGCGGGGGTTACCTACAATGAGCAGTTCTTC
CASSAGVTYNEQFF
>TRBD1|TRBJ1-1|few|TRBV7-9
TGTGCCAGCAGCGGGCGGACAGGGCTGGGCACTGAAGCTTTCTTT
CASSGRTGLGTEAFF
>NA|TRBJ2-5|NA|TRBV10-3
TGTGCCATCAGTGAGAAAAGGGGCCAAGAGACCCAGTACTTC
CAISEKRGQETQYF
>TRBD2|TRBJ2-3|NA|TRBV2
TGTGCCAGCAGGCCGGGGAGGGTCTCCATAGATACGCAGTATTTT
CASRPGRVSIDTQYF